The T cell receptor beta chain under discussion was sequenced for a study of blood T cell repertoires in COVID-19. Here immunoSEQ multiplex PCR was the method, and the copy in TCRdb shows in-frame clones only, minus some. Here the sample spans about 480,000 clones, around nine tenths being singletons. This clone occurred a few times. The receptor's source is a woman aged 35 to 49 who had recovered from COVID-19. Source material: PBMCs or T cells enriched from blood (not recorded which).

CDR3 nucleotide sequence: TGTGCCAGCAGCCCCCTCCAGAACTATGGCTACACCTTC. It yields the protein CASSPLQNYGYTF. The rearrangement links TRBV7-8 to TRBJ1-2; D call uncertain. V was pared by 5 bases and J by 2 bases, with 9 bases between. Germline-derived CDR1 and CDR2 are SGHVS and FQNEAQ. CDR3 length equals 13 residues. The full variable domain, its missing parts supplied by reference TRBV7-8 and TRBJ1-2, is GAGVSQSPRYKVAKRGQDVALRCDPISGHVSLFWYQQALGQGPEFLTYFQNEAQLDKSGLPSDRFFAERPEGSVSTLKIQRTQQEDSAVYLCASSPLQNYGYTFGSGTRLTVV.